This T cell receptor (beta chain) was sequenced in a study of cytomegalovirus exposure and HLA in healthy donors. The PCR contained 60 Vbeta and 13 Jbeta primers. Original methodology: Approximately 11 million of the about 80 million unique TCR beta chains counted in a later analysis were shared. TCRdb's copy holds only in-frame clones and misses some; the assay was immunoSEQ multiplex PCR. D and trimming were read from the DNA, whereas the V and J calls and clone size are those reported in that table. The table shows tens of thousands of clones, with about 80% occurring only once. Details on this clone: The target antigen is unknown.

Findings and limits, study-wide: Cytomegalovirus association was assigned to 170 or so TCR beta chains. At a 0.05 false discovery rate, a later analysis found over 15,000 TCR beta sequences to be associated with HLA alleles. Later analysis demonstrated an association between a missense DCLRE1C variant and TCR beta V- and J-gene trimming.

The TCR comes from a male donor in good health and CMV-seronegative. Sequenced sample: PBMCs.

The CDR3 nucleotides read TGTGCCAGCAGCGTAGAGGGGGAACAAACGGGCGGGGAGCTGTTTTTT. Translating gives CASSVEGEQTGGELFF. The V call is TRBV9, the J call TRBJ2-2, with TRBD1 as a possible D gene (6 bases). V was clipped by 0 bases and J by 7 bases, with 16 bases between them. CDR1 is SGDLS and CDR2 is YYNGEE in the germline V gene. The CDR3 covers 16 residues.